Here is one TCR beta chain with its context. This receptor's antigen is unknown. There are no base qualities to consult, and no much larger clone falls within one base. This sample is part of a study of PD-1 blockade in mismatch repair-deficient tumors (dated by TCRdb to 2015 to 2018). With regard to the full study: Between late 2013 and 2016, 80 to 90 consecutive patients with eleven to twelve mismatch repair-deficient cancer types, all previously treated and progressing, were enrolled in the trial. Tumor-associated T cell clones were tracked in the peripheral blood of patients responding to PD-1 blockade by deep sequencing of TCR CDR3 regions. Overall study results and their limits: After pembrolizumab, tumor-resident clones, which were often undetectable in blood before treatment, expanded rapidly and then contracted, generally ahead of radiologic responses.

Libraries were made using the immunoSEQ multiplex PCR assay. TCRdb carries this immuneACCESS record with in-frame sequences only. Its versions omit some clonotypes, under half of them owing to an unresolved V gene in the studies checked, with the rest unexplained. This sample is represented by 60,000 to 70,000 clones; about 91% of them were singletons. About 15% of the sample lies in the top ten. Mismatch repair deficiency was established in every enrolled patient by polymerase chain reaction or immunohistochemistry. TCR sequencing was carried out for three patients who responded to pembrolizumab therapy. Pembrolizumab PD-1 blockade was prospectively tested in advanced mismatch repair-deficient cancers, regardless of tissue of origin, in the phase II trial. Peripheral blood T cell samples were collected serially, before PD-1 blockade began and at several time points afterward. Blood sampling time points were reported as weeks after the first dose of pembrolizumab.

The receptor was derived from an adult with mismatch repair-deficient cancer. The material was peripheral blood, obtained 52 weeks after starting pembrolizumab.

CDR3 loop: CSVVAPGGTSGANVLTF. The DNA reads TGCAGCGTTGTGGCACCCGGGGGGACCTCTGGGGCCAACGTCCTGACTTTC. The chain was built from TRBV29-1 and TRBJ2-6, and 7 junctional nucleotides match TRBD2. Its CDR3 holds 17 amino acids, cysteine through phenylalanine. Of all the DNA, just the CDR3 is kept, 51 bases in frame from base 1. From V the trimming removes 4 bases and from J it removes 0 bases, while the gene matches leave 9 bases of the junction unaccounted for. CDR1 SQVTM and CDR2 ANQGSEA are derived from the germline V gene.